This T cell receptor (beta chain) derives from a study of response to subunit inactivated influenza vaccine. TCRdb used MiXCR to reprocess the RT-PCR reads, holding one entry per CDR3 protein. This sample yields about 650,000 distinct CDR3 sequences, of which less than 15% are seen a single time; 7.5% to 8% belongs to the top ten. Study-wide results and limits: Every seasonal influenza vaccination brings in few new T cells, the authors suggested.

To note about this clonotype: Its cognate antigen is unknown.

Per the germline V gene, CDR1 is ENHRY and CDR2 is SYGVKD. The V end lost 10 bases, the J end lost 1 base, and 9 bases lay between the germline ends. The CDR3 runs 12 residues. This TCR was sampled from a man aged 50 to 59 who received an inactivated influenza vaccine. The gene calls are TRBV10-3 and TRBJ2-3; D remains ambiguous. The sequencing here drew on PBMCs from blood, taken 14 to 15 days before vaccination. The CDR3, as DNA: TGTGCCACCGATGGGGGCACAGATACGCAGTATTTT. Amino acids: CATDGGTDTQYF.